This entry lists 17 T cell receptor beta chains sequenced from one sample in a study of low-dose radiotherapy and immunotherapy resistance in tumors. TRAV- and TRBV-specific primers primed first-strand cDNA, covering alpha and beta chains. Amplification, which lasted 20 to 25 PCR cycles, used a constant-region primer and V-primer adapter to amplify TCRs. TCRdb independently ran MiXCR on the reads; one entry per CDR3 protein. The table includes around 99,000 distinct CDR3 sequences, under 9.5% detected once. Sample time point: before trial treatment. Sequenced material: PBMCs, taken before treatment. These receptors came from a male donor with prostate cancer.

At least ten counts were recorded for this clonotype. This rearrangement joins TRBV6-5 to TRBJ1-1, with 8 positions matching TRBD1. There are 15 residues in the CDR3. Germline V lookup: CDR1 MNHEY, CDR2 SVGAGI. V was pared by 0 bases and J by 1 base, with 1 base of the junction left unmatched. CDR3 DNA: TGTGCCAGCAGTTACTCGACAGGGGCGAACACTGAAGCTTTCTTT. It specifies CASSYSTGANTEAFF.

At least ten counts were recorded for this clonotype. The V and J genes are TRBV6-2 or TRBV6-3 and TRBJ2-1, with 12 positions matching TRBD2. The V and J ends lost 9 bases and 7 bases, in that order; junction bases with no gene match: 7. CDR3 length: 14 residues. Per germline, CDR1 MNHEY and CDR2 SVGEGT. The CDR3 DNA reads TGTGCCAGTTCTAGCGGGAGGGCCATAAATGAGCAGTTCTTC. Translation: CASSSGRAINEQFF.

This clonotype was picked up many times. The chain is built from TRBV29-1 and TRBJ2-7; 8 bases align to TRBD1. Germline V gives CDR1 SQVTM, CDR2 ANQGSEA. This CDR3 comprises 13 residues. V trimming: 5 bases; J trimming: 2 bases; junction bases outside the gene matches: 5. CDR3 DNA sequence: TGCAGCGTTTGGACAGGGTCGGCCTACGAGCAGTACTTC. It specifies CSVWTGSAYEQYF.

There are many counts of this clonotype. The V gene is TRBV7-3, the J gene TRBJ2-1, with TRBD2 matching over 7 bases. Germline CDR1 SGHTA, CDR2 FQGTGA. CDR3 length equals 16 residues. Losses at the gene ends were 1 base for V and 7 bases for J; bases not matched to a gene: 10. The CDR3 reads CASSLMGRELRNEQFF. The CDR3 DNA reads as TGTGCCAGCAGCTTAATGGGGCGGGAGTTGAGAAATGAGCAGTTCTTC.

In this sample, this clonotype turned up many times. The rearrangement joins TRBV3-1 to TRBJ2-1; no clear D. The germline V and J ends were trimmed by 1 base and 1 base, with 11 bases remaining between them. Per germline, CDR1 LGHDT and CDR2 YNNKEL (reference sequence). This CDR3 contains 16 residues. The CDR3 DNA reads as TGTGCCAGCAGCCAAGGACTTAGGGAATCCTACAATGAGCAGTTCTTC. Its protein is CASSQGLRESYNEQFF.

Ten or more counts support this clonotype. The chain couples TRBV2 to TRBJ2-7; D is undetermined. Trimming cost V 7 bases and J 5 bases, with 9 bases left between them. The CDR3 length is 11 residues. Germline V gene sequence: CDR1 SNHLY, CDR2 FYNNEI. This CDR3 is CASISFDEQYF. The CDR3 DNA reads as TGTGCCAGCATTTCGTTCGACGAGCAGTACTTC.

This clonotype was observed at least ten times. The chain joins TRBV28 to TRBJ2-3; D possibly corresponds to TRBD2 (6 bases). With 3 bases removed from V and 3 bases from J, the gap between germline ends came to 13 bases. This CDR3 is built from 15 residues. Germline V gives CDR1 MDHEN, CDR2 SYDVKM. CDR3 in DNA: TGTGCCAGCAGTTTTTCGGCGGGACGGACAGATACGCAGTATTTT. Its protein product is CASSFSAGRTDTQYF.

This clonotype was seen at least ten times. This sequence joins TRBV29-1 and TRBJ2-1; D is unresolved. CDR1 and CDR2 (germline): SQVTM, ANQGSEA. This CDR3 contains 12 residues. Between the trimmed V and J ends, which lost 6 bases and 7 bases, there was a span of 13 bases. The CDR3 nucleotides read TGCAGCGTGAGTAGAGTGGGAAATGAGCAGTTCTTC. This translates into CSVSRVGNEQFF.

In this sample, this clonotype turned up many times. The V call is TRBV20-1, the J call TRBJ1-5, with D perhaps matching TRBD1 (5 bases). This CDR3 spans 14 amino acids. The V gene lost 2 bases and the J gene lost 0 bases, with 8 bases spanning the gap. Germline V gives CDR1 DFQATT, CDR2 SNEGSKA (reference sequence). The CDR3 nucleotides are TGCAGTGCTAGAATGGGGGATAGCAATCAGCCCCAGCATTTT. Translated, it gives CSARMGDSNQPQHF.

Many counts were recorded for this clonotype. The chain carries TRBV7-9 and TRBJ2-5; no clear D gene. The V gene's germline CDR1 is SEHNR and CDR2 FQNEAQ (reference sequence). This CDR3 spans 13 amino acids. V was pared by 1 base and J by 1 base, with 4 bases between. The CDR3 nucleotides are TGTGCCAGCAGCTTAGTATCCCAAGAGACCCAGTACTTC. Translation: CASSLVSQETQYF.

This clonotype has at least ten counts. The rearrangement uses TRBV7-2 and TRBJ2-3; a weak D match, TRBD2 (6 bases). V lost 1 base and J 4 bases, leaving 9 bases between the germline ends. Germline CDR1 SGHTA, CDR2 FQGNSA. The CDR3 spans 14 residues. This CDR3 reads CASSLGPGADTQYF. Here the CDR3 DNA reads TGTGCCAGCAGCTTAGGTCCGGGGGCAGATACGCAGTATTTT.

This clonotype was counted only a few times. The chain combines TRBV30 with TRBJ2-3; 7 bases agree with TRBD2. The CDR3 runs 14 residues. The trim removed 0 bases at V and 5 bases at J, leaving 5 bases unmatched. Germline V gene sequence: CDR1 GTSNPN, CDR2 SVGIG (reference sequence). The CDR3 sequence: CAWSVGLVGDTQYF. In DNA, the CDR3 is TGTGCCTGGAGTGTTGGACTAGTGGGAGATACGCAGTATTTT.

This clonotype has ten or more counts. Written as DNA, the CDR3 is TGTGCCAGCAGCCTCAACAGGGACGAGCAGTACTTC. Translated, it gives CASSLNRDEQYF. This rearrangement joins TRBV7-2 to TRBJ2-7, with D possibly being TRBD1 (6 bases). Germline-derived CDR1 and CDR2 are SGHTA and FQGNSA. The V end lost 5 bases, the J end lost 5 bases, and 10 bases lay between the germline ends. The CDR3 is 12 amino acids.

This clonotype was seen at least ten times. The rearrangement uses TRBV12-3 or TRBV12-4 and TRBJ2-5; 9 bases fit TRBD1. The junction had 5 bases not matched to a gene; V was cut back by 5 bases and J by 4 bases. This CDR3 is 14 amino acids long. In DNA form, the CDR3 reads TGTGCCAGCAGTCCTACAGGGGGCGGAGAGACCCAGTACTTC. Encoded protein: CASSPTGGGETQYF.

This clonotype was seen at least ten times. The chain is built from TRBV27 and TRBJ2-2; D may be TRBD1 or TRBD2 (5 bases each). V was shortened by 3 bases and J by 6 bases, with 8 bases between the two germline ends. The CDR3 is 13 amino acids. In germline, CDR1 is MNHEY, CDR2 SMNVEV (reference sequence). This chain's CDR3 is CASSFGTPGELFF. The CDR3 bases are TGTGCCAGCAGTTTCGGGACCCCCGGGGAGCTGTTTTTT.

The J gene is TRBJ2-7, the V gene TRBV20-1; D gene uncertain. CDR1 DFQATT and CDR2 SNEGSKA come from the germline V gene (reference sequence). The CDR3 totals 13 residues. The V end was cut by 0 bases, the J end by 5 bases, with 11 bases between. DNA of the CDR3: TGCAGTGCTAGAGACAAAAACCGGAACGAGCAGTACTTC. This codes for CSARDKNRNEQYF.

This clonotype came up many times. V and J are TRBV28 and TRBJ2-6, with D uncertain. The germline CDR1 and CDR2 sequences are MDHEN and SYDVKM. This CDR3 region has 13 residues. Trimming took off 8 bases at V and 1 base at J, with 6 bases between the two ends. The CDR3 nucleotides read TGTGCCAGCTTTCGATCTGGGGCCAACGTCCTGACTTTC. Translation gives CASFRSGANVLTF.